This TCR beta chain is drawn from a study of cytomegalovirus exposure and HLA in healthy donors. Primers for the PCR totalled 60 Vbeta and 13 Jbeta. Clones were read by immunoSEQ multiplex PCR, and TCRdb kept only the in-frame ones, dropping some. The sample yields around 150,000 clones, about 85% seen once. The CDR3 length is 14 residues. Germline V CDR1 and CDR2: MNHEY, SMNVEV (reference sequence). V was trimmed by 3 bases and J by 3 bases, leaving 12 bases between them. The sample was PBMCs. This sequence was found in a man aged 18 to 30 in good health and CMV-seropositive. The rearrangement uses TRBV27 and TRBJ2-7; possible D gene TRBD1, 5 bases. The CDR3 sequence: CASSFRLDSYEQYF. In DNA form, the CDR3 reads TGTGCCAGCAGTTTTCGATTAGACAGCTACGAGCAGTACTTC.